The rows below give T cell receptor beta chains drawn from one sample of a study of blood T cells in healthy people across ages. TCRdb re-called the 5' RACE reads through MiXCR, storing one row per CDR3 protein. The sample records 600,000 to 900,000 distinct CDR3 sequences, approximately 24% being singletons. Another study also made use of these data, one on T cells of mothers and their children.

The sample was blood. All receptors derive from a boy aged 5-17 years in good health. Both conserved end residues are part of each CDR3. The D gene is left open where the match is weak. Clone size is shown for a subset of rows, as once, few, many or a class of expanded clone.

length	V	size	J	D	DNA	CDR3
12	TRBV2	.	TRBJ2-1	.	TGTGCCGCTGAAGCGCAGGGCAGTGAGCAGTTCTTC	CAAEAQGSEQFF
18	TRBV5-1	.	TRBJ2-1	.	TGCGCCAGCAGCTTGGAAGCGGCTCGGATTTCACGCTACAATGAGCAGTTCTTC	CASSLEAARISRYNEQFF
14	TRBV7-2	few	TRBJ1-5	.	TGTGCCAGCAGCTTAGGGGGGGTCAATCAGCCCCAGCATTTT	CASSLGGVNQPQHF
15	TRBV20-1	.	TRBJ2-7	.	TGCAGTGCTAAGAGAGACAGGAGAAGCTCCTACGAGCAGTACTTC	CSAKRDRRSSYEQYF
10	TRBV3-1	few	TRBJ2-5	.	TGTGCCACTACCGGGGAGACCCAGTACTTC	CATTGETQYF
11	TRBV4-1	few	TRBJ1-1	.	TGCGCCAGCGGAAACAGGGAAGAAGCTTTCTTT	CASGNREEAFF
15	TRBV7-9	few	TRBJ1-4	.	TGTGCCAGCAGCCCCCAGGACACCCGCTGGGAAAAACTGCTTTTT	CASSPQDTRWEKLLF
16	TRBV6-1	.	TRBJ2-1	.	TGTGCCAGCAGTGAAGGGATTGGGACACTACACAATGAGCAGTTCTTC	CASSEGIGTLHNEQFF
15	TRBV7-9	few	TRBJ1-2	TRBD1	TGTGCCAGCAGAGCATCAGGGGGCGCAGGAGATGGCTACACCTTC	CASRASGGAGDGYTF
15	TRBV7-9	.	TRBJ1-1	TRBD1	TGTGCCAGCAGTCCACAGGGGGCGCGAGGATCTGAAGCTTTCTTT	CASSPQGARGSEAFF
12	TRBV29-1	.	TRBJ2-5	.	TGCAGCGGCAGGGTCGAGGGAGAGACCCAGTACTTC	CSGRVEGETQYF
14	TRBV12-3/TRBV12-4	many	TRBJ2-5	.	TGTGCCAGCAGTTTGGCGACTGGGCGGGAGACCCAGTACTTC	CASSLATGRETQYF
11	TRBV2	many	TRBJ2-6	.	TGTGCCAGCTCTGGGGCCAACGTCCTGACTTTC	CASSGANVLTF
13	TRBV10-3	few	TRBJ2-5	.	TGTGCCATCAGTGAGGAGGGTCGGCGGGACCAGTACTTC	CAISEEGRRDQYF
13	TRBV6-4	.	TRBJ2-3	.	TGTGCCAGCAGTGTAGCGGAGTCAGATACGCAGTATTTT	CASSVAESDTQYF
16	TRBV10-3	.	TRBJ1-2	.	TGTGCCATCAGTGAGTCTGAGACACGGGGGGACTATGGCTACACCTTC	CAISESETRGDYGYTF
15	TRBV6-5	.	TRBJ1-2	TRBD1	TGTGCCAGCAGTTACTCAGCGAAGGACAGGGGCGGCTACACCTTC	CASSYSAKDRGGYTF
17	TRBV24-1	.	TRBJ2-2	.	TGTGCCACCAGTGATCCCGTTGACACTCAAAACACCGGGGAGCTGTTTTTT	CATSDPVDTQNTGELFF
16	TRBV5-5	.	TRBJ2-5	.	TGTGCCAGCAGCTTGCTCCCCAGGGGAATAGGGGAGTCCCAGTACTTC	CASSLLPRGIGESQYF
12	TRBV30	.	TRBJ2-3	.	TGTGCCTGGTCTGGAAACACAGATACGCAGTATTTT	CAWSGNTDTQYF
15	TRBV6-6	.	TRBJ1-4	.	TGTGCCAGCAGTTACTCCGGGGAACCCGGGGAAAAACTGTTTTTT	CASSYSGEPGEKLFF
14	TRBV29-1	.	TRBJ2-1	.	TGCAGCGTTAGGGAGGAACCCTCCTACAATGAGCAGTTCTTC	CSVREEPSYNEQFF
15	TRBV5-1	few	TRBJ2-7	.	TGCGCCAGCAGCCTACGCCGGGACGTTCCCTACGAGCAGTACTTC	CASSLRRDVPYEQYF
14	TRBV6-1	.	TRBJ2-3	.	TGTGCCAGCATCATGACACTTAGCACAGATACGCAGTATTTT	CASIMTLSTDTQYF
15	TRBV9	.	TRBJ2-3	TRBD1	TGTGCCAGCAGCGTAGAAGACAGGGGCGACCATACGCAGTATTTT	CASSVEDRGDHTQYF
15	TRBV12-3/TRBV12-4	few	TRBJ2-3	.	TGTGCCAGCAGTACCCGCGGGGGCCGCACAGATACGCAGTATTTT	CASSTRGGRTDTQYF
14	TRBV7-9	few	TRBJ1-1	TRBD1	TGTGCCGGCAGCCCCGGACAGGGAGACACTGAAGCTTTCTTT	CAGSPGQGDTEAFF
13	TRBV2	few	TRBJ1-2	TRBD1	TGTGCCAGCAGAACGACAGGGAATTATGGCTACACCTTC	CASRTTGNYGYTF
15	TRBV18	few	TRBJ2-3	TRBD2	TGTGCCAGCTCTCTGGCGGGGGGCGGCGCAGATACGCAGTATTTT	CASSLAGGGADTQYF
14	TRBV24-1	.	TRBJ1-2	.	TGTGCCACCAGTGAAACGGACGGATATGATGGCTACACCTTC	CATSETDGYDGYTF
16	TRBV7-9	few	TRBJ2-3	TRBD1	TGTGCCAGCAGCTCCCCTTGGACAGGAGGCACAGATACGCAGTATTTT	CASSSPWTGGTDTQYF
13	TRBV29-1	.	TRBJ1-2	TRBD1	TGCAGCGTTGTACTGGGGACAGGTGGGGGCTACACCTTC	CSVVLGTGGGYTF
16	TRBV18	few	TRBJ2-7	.	TGTGCCAGCTCCCCGCCCGGGACACCCCGGCTCGACGAGCAGTACTTC	CASSPPGTPRLDEQYF
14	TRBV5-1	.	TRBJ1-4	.	TGCGCCAGCAGCCCTTGGGGTGCTAATGAAAAACTGTTTTTT	CASSPWGANEKLFF
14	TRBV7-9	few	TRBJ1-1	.	TGTGCCAGCAGCTTAGGGACGCCGTACACTGAAGCTTTCTTT	CASSLGTPYTEAFF
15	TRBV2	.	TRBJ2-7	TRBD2	TGTGCCAGCAGGGGCGGGACTAGCGGGTCCTACGAGCAGTACTTC	CASRGGTSGSYEQYF
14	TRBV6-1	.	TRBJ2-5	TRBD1	TGTGCCACCTCGGGGGGACAGGGAGGAGAGACCCAGTACTTC	CATSGGQGGETQYF
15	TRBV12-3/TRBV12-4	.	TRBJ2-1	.	TGTGCCAGCAGTTTTGGCGGGGACCTCTACAATGAGCAGTTCTTC	CASSFGGDLYNEQFF
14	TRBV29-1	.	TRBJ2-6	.	TGCAGCGTTGATGGAGAGGCTGGGGCCAACGTCCTGACTTTC	CSVDGEAGANVLTF
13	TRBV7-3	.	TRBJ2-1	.	TGTGCCAGCAGCCATCAAAGGGGGGATGAGCAGTTCTTC	CASSHQRGDEQFF
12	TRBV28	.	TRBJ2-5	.	TGTGCCAGCAGTTGGGGCTCGGAGACCCAGTACTTC	CASSWGSETQYF
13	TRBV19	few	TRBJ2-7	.	TGTGCCAGTAGCAGGGACGGAGTCTACGAGCAGTACTTC	CASSRDGVYEQYF
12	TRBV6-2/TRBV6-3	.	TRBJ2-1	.	TGTGCCAGCAGTTCCGACCCAGGTCTGCAGTTCTTC	CASSSDPGLQFF
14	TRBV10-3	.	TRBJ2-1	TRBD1	TGTGCCGGTACTCCGGACAGGGGGTCCAATGAGCAGTTCTTC	CAGTPDRGSNEQFF
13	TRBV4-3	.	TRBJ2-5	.	TGCGCCAGCAGCCGATCGATTCAAGAGACCCAGTACTTC	CASSRSIQETQYF
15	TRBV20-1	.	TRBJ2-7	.	TGCAGTGCTAGAGAACGATACCGGGGCAACAACGAGCAGTACTTC	CSARERYRGNNEQYF
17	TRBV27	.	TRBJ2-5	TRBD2	TGTGCCAGCAGTCCCATGGCGGGGGGGAGGCTCCGAGAGACCCAGTACTTC	CASSPMAGGRLRETQYF
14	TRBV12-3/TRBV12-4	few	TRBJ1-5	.	TGTGCCAGCAGTTTCTCAGTGGGGAATCAGCCCCAGCATTTT	CASSFSVGNQPQHF
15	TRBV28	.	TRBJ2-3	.	TGTGCCAGCAGTAGCCCCGCGGGCGGCACAGATACGCAGTATTTT	CASSSPAGGTDTQYF
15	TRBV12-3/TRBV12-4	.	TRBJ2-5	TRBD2	TGTGCCAGCAGTTTAGATACGTGGGGGGGGGAGACCCAGTACTTC	CASSLDTWGGETQYF
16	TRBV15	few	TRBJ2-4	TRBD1	TGTGCCACCAGCAGAACTAGGGGACAGGCACTAAACATTCAGTACTTC	CATSRTRGQALNIQYF
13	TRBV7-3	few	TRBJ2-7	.	TGTGCCAGCAGCTTACAGCCCCGGGGAGAGCAGTACTTC	CASSLQPRGEQYF
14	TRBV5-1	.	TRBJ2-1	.	TGCGCCACCACCCGGGACGGCCCTCACAATGAGCAGTTCTTC	CATTRDGPHNEQFF
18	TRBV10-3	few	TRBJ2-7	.	TGTGCCATCAGTGACCCATCCCGGAGGGTAGGGTCGCCCTACGAGCAGTACTTC	CAISDPSRRVGSPYEQYF
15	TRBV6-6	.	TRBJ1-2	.	TGTGCCAGCAGTTACTCTGACAGGCCCGACTATGGCTACACCTTC	CASSYSDRPDYGYTF
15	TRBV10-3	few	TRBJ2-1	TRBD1	TGTGCCATCAGTGCCCGGGACAGGGGAAGTAATGAGCAGTTCTTC	CAISARDRGSNEQFF